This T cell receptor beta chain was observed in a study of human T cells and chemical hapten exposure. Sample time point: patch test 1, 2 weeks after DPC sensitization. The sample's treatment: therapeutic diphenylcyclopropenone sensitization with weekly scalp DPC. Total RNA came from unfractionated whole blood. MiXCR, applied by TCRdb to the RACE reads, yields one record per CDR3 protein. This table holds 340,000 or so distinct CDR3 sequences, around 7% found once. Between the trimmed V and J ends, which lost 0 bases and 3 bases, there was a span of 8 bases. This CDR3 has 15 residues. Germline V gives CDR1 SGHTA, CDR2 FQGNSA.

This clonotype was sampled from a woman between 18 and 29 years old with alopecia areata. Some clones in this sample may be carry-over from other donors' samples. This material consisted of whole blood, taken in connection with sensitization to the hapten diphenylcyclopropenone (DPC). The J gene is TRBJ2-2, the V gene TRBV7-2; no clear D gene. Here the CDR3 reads CASSLAPGYTGELFF. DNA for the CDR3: TGTGCCAGCAGCTTAGCACCCGGGTACACCGGGGAGCTGTTTTTT.